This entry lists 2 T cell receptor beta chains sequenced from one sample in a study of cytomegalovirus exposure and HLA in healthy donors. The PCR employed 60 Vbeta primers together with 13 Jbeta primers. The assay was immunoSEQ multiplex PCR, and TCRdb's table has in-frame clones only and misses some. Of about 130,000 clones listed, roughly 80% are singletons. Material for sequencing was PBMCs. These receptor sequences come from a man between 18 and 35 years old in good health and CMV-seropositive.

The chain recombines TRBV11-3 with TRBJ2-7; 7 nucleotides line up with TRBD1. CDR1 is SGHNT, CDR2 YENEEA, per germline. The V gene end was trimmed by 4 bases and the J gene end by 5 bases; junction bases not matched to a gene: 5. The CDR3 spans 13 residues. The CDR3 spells CASSYGTEDEQYF. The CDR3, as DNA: TGTGCCAGCAGCTACGGGACAGAGGACGAGCAGTACTTC.

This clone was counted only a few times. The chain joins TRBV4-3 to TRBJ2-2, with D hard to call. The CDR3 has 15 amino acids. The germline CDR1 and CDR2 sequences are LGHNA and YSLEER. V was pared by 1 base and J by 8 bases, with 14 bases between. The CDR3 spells CASSQVVYGEGELFF. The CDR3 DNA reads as TGCGCCAGCAGCCAAGTGGTTTATGGAGAGGGGGAGCTGTTTTTT.